A selection of T cell receptor beta chains follows, all from one sample in a study of control samples from healthy donors and cancer patients. Assay: immunoSEQ multiplex PCR; the TCRdb copy retains only in-frame clones and omits some. The sample consists of 350,000 to 450,000 clones, over 75% of them appearing once. Material for sequencing was PBMCs. These receptors all come from a man between 35 and 55 years old with head and neck cancer. Each CDR3 is given with its conserved first and last residue.

TRBJ1-5 TRBV6-5 CASTEAVQPQHF
TRBJ1-5 TRBV28 CASTNEGKDRSGQHF
TRBJ1-1 TRBV7-9 CASSFFEQIEAFF
TRBJ2-1 TRBV12-5 CASGLSSGNEQFF
TRBJ2-2 TRBV7-9 CASSPVELFF
TRBJ2-3 TRBV6-6 CASRGRSGVTDTQYF
TRBJ2-7 TRBV10-3 CAISETYEQYF
TRBJ2-3 TRBV18 CASSPLGGSPSTDTQYF
TRBJ1-1 TRBV29-1 CSGETGGDTEAFF
TRBJ2-7 TRBV3-1/TRBV3-2 CASSQDGTSGGSSYEQYF
TRBJ2-7 TRBV19 CASRDRGSYEQYF
TRBJ1-2 TRBV5-5 CASNQRGLYGYTF
TRBJ2-3 TRBV5-1 CASSQWGRRSTDTQYF
TRBJ2-2 TRBV19 CASSMIGLAGGYTGELFF
TRBJ2-2 TRBV7-2 CASSARGPETGELFF
TRBJ1-3 TRBV5-1 CASSLQGAVSGNTIYF
TRBJ2-3 TRBV7-2 CASSRTSGDTDTQYF
TRBJ2-7 TRBV3-1/TRBV3-2 CASSQVARGGGYEQYF
TRBJ1-2 TRBV4-2 CASSQDKQSNYGYTF
TRBJ2-2 TRBV10-1 CASSESGGDGELFF
TRBJ2-3 TRBV7-9 CASSFLGQGTDTQYF
TRBJ1-1 TRBV29-1 CSVVRGRTEAFF
TRBJ2-7 TRBV6-5 CASSYSGTGGSYEQYF
TRBJ2-7 TRBV9 CASSVLSSSEQYF
TRBJ1-3 TRBV28 CASSENPGGGTRGNTIYF
TRBJ2-1 TRBV7-3 CASSSGLAPYNEQFF
TRBJ1-2 TRBV19 CASSIAWDIKAGYTF
TRBJ1-2 TRBV10-3 CAIGDYGYTF
TRBJ1-2 TRBV9 CASGIGGDGYTF
TRBJ2-2 TRBV14 CASSPHRGGGTGELFF
TRBJ1-5 TRBV27 CASTKTGDNNQPQHF
TRBJ2-1 TRBV7-3 CASSPLSLVGGGSSYNEQFF
TRBJ1-1 TRBV7-2 CASSSRGEGNTEAFF
TRBJ2-7 TRBV24-1 CATSSQAEQYF
TRBJ2-5 TRBV7-2 CASSLRRGPETQYF
TRBJ2-1 TRBV10-3 CAISESPYNEQFF
TRBJ2-7 TRBV9 CASSVDPFPYEQYF
TRBJ2-1 TRBV19 CASSISVRTGFINEQFF
TRBJ1-5 TRBV2 CASSDYGTINQPQHF
TRBJ2-7 TRBV7-2 CASSLGGGVISYEQYF
TRBJ1-1 TRBV7-2 CASSLLTLNTEAFF
TRBJ1-2 TRBV12-3/TRBV12-4 CASSVDRGGGYTF
TRBJ1-5 TRBV2 CASSEGVGAGQPQHF
TRBJ1-2 TRBV12-3/TRBV12-4 CASSPNRYGYTF
TRBJ2-2 TRBV27 CASSLRGRGELFF
TRBJ2-1 TRBV28 CASSSPGLAGGNEQFF
TRBJ2-1 TRBV6-6 CASSPFWTSGIYNEQFF